This T cell receptor beta chain was documented in a study of tumor-infiltrating lymphocytes in oesophageal squamous cell carcinoma. A few counts support this clonotype. Germline CDR1 SGHTA, CDR2 FQGNSA. The CDR3 has 14 residues. TCRdb fed the PCR reads into MiXCR, producing one record per CDR3 protein. The top ten clones hold roughly 13% of a sample with over 10,000 distinct CDR3 sequences, approximately 50% of them seen once. V and J are TRBV7-2 and TRBJ2-5, with TRBD2 identical over 8 bases. The last part of the DNA fits TRBJ2-7 better; the J call may be wrong. The receptor comes from a male donor with esophageal squamous cell carcinoma. The sequenced sample consisted of normal esophageal tissue next to the tumor. For the CDR3, the DNA is TGTGCCAGCAGACCCGGGGGGGGGTCCTACGAGCAGTACTTC. It is translated as CASRPGGGSYEQYF.